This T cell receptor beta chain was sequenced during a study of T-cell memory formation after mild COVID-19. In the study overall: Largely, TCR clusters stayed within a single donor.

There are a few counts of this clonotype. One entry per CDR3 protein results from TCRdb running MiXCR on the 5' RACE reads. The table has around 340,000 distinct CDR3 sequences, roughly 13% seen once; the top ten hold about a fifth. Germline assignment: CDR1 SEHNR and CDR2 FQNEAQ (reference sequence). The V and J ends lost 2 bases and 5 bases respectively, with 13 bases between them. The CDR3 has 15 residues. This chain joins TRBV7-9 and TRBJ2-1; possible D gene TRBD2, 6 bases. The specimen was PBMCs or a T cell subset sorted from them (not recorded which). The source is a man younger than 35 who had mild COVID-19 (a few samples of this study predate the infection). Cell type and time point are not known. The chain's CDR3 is CASSLRGSGNNEQFF. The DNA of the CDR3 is TGTGCCAGCAGCTTACGAGGTAGCGGAAACAATGAGCAGTTCTTC.